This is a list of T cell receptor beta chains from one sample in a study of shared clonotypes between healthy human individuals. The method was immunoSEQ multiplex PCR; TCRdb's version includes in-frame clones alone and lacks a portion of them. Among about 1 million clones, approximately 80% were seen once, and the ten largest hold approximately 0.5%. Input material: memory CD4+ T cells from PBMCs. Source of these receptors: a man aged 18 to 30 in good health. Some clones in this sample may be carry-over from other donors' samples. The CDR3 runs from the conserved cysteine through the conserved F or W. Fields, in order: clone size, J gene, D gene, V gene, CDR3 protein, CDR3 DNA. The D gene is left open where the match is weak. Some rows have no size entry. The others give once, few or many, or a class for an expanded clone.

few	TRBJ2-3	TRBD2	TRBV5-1	CASSALSSGSTDTQYF	TGCGCCAGCAGCGCCCTATCTAGCGGGAGTACAGATACGCAGTATTTT
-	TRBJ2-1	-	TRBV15	CATSRYRESPFF	TGTGCCACCAGCCGTTACAGGGAAAGCCCTTTCTTC
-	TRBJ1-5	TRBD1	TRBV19	CASRLQGARNQPQHF	TGTGCCAGTAGACTACAGGGGGCGCGCAATCAGCCCCAGCATTTT
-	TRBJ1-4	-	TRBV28	CASSSFRQSGEKLFF	TGTGCCAGCAGTTCCTTCCGACAGTCTGGAGAAAAACTGTTTTTT
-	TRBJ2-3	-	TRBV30	CAWSGNRVGTDTQYF	TGTGCCTGGAGTGGAAACAGGGTCGGGACAGATACGCAGTATTTT
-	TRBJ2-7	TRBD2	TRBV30	CAWGTSGSSYEQYF	TGTGCCTGGGGGACTAGCGGAAGCTCCTACGAGCAGTACTTC
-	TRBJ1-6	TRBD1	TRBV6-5	CASSSQGPIFPLHF	TGTGCCAGCAGTTCACAGGGGCCCATCTTCCCCCTCCACTTT
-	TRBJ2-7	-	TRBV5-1	CASRAAEGYLEQYF	TGCGCCAGCAGGGCTGCGGAGGGATACCTCGAGCAGTACTTC
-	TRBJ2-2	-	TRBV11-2	CASSLDRAGELFF	TGTGCCAGCAGCTTAGACAGGGCCGGGGAGCTGTTTTTT
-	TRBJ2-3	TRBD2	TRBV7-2	CASSLQLAGVPGTDTQYF	TGTGCCAGCAGCTTACAACTAGCGGGAGTCCCGGGCACAGATACGCAGTATTTT
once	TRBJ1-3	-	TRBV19	CASSLGGSGNTIYF	TGTGCCAGTAGTCTCGGAGGCTCTGGAAACACCATATATTTT
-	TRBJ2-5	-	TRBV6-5	CASSYSGRRETQYF	TGTGCCAGCAGTTACTCGGGCAGGCGAGAGACCCAGTACTTC
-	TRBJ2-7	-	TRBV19	CASSIGPKGVPYEQYF	TGTGCCAGTAGCATTGGGCCAAAGGGAGTCCCCTACGAGCAGTACTTC
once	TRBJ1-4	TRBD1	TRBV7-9	CASKGTGLNEKLFF	TGTGCCAGCAAAGGGACAGGGCTAAATGAAAAACTGTTTTTT
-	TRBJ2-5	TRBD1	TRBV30	CAWSIRTGETQYF	TGTGCCTGGAGTATCCGGACAGGAGAGACCCAGTACTTC
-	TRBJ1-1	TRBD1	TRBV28	CASRPFQGAGTEAFF	TGTGCCAGCAGGCCCTTTCAGGGGGCTGGCACTGAAGCTTTCTTT
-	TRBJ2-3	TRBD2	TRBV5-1	CASSHGTSGDFTDTQYF	TGCGCCAGCAGCCATGGGACTAGCGGGGATTTCACAGATACGCAGTATTTT
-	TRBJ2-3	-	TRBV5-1	CASSPRAHVGTDTQYF	TGCGCCAGCAGCCCGCGTGCTCACGTCGGCACAGATACGCAGTATTTT
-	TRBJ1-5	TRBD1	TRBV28	CASRQGYQPQHF	TGTGCCAGCAGACAGGGGTATCAGCCCCAGCATTTT
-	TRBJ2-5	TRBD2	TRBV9	CASSVVPSGTETQYF	TGTGCCAGCAGCGTAGTGCCTAGCGGAACGGAGACCCAGTACTTC
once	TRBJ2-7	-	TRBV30	CAWTGPHEQYF	TGTGCCTGGACGGGCCCCCACGAGCAGTACTTC
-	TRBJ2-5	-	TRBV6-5	CASSYSTARPQETQYF	TGTGCCAGCAGTTACTCGACTGCCCGGCCCCAAGAGACCCAGTACTTC
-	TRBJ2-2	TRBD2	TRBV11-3	CASSLEGRLAGGPVGELFF	TGTGCCAGCAGCTTAGAAGGACGACTAGCGGGAGGGCCGGTCGGGGAGCTGTTTTTT
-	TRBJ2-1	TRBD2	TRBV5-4	CASSLGSAGGWNEQFF	TGTGCCAGCAGCTTGGGGTCAGCGGGAGGTTGGAATGAGCAGTTCTTC
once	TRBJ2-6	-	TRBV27	CAILIESSGANVLTF	TGTGCCATCCTTATCGAGAGCTCTGGGGCCAACGTCCTGACTTTC
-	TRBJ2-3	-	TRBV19	CASSRDRPQTSTDTQYF	TGTGCCAGTAGTAGAGACCGACCTCAAACTAGCACAGATACGCAGTATTTT
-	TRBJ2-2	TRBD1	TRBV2	CASSFDRGYTGELFF	TGTGCCAGCAGTTTCGACAGGGGTTACACCGGGGAGCTGTTTTTT
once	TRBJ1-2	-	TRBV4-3	CASSQDISGARVYGYTF	TGCGCCAGCAGCCAAGATATTTCGGGGGCGCGGGTCTATGGCTACACCTTC
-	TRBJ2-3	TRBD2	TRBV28	CATQTAQASGRPRSTDTQYF	TGTGCCACCCAGACCGCTCAAGCTAGCGGGAGACCCCGCAGCACAGATACGCAGTATTTT
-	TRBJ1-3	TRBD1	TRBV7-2	CASSLVPGQGFGGNTIYF	TGTGCCAGCAGCCTGGTCCCGGGACAGGGATTTGGGGGAAACACCATATATTTT
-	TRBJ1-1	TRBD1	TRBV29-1	CSVIRPGGPEAFF	TGCAGCGTTATCAGGCCAGGGGGCCCTGAAGCTTTCTTT
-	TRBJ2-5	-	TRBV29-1	CSVVRGGGETQYF	TGCAGCGTTGTTAGGGGGGGAGGGGAGACCCAGTACTTC
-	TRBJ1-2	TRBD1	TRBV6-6	CASSRQGGDGYTF	TGTGCCAGCAGCAGACAGGGAGGGGATGGCTACACCTTC
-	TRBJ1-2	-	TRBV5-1	CASSIGGGDGYTF	TGCGCCAGCAGCATCGGGGGAGGGGATGGCTACACCTTC
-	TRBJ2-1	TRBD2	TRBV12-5	CASGLVTSGSLFF	TGTGCTAGTGGTTTGGTCACTAGCGGGAGCTTGTTCTTC
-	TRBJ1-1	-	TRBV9	CASSVVPERTGSQAFF	TGTGCCAGCAGCGTAGTACCTGAGAGGACCGGGTCTCAAGCTTTCTTT